The 29 T cell receptor beta chains presented below share a single source sample, sequenced in a study of CD8 T cells in Susac syndrome. RNA in amounts of about 0.5 to 1 ug was reverse transcribed with random hexamers. TCRdb reanalysed the immunoSEQ multiplex PCR reads using MiXCR and keeps one entry per CDR3 protein. The sample lists more than 200,000 distinct CDR3 sequences, around 95% occurring once. Source material: CD4+ T cells from PBMCs. These receptors were collected from a human donor with multiple sclerosis.

The chain carries TRBV7-3 and TRBJ1-1; D might be TRBD1 (6 bases). This CDR3 region has 14 residues. V was shortened by 4 bases and J by 0 bases, with 9 bases between the two germline ends. Germline V lookup: CDR1 SGHTA, CDR2 FQGTGA. This chain's CDR3 is CASSSDSMNTEAFF. Written as DNA, the CDR3 is TGTGCCAGCAGCTCGGACAGCATGAACACTGAAGCTTTCTTT. The full variable domain, its missing parts supplied by reference TRBV7-3 and TRBJ1-1, is GAGVSQTPSNKVTEKGKYVELRCDPISGHTALYWYRQSLGQGPEFLIYFQGTGAADDSGLPNDRFFAVRPEGSVSTLKIQRTERGDSAVYLCASSSDSMNTEAFFGQGTRLTVV.

This chain joins TRBV20-1 and TRBJ2-1, with 7 bases lining up with TRBD2. This CDR3 is 13 amino acids long. CDR1 DFQATT and CDR2 SNEGSKA come from the germline V gene (reference sequence). After removal of 6 bases from V and 2 bases from J, the junction contained 4 bases not matched to a gene. For the CDR3, the DNA is TGCAGTGCCCCAGCGGGAACCTACAATGAGCAGTTCTTC. It yields the protein CSAPAGTYNEQFF.

The V gene is TRBV5-4, the J gene TRBJ2-2; 9 bases match TRBD2. The CDR3 covers 16 residues. CDR1 and CDR2 (germline): SGHNT, YYREEE (reference sequence). The J segment lost 5 bases and the V segment lost 0 bases, leaving 5 bases of the junction unmatched. Here the CDR3 reads CASSLGLAADTGELFF. As DNA, the CDR3 is TGTGCCAGCAGCTTGGGACTAGCGGCGGATACCGGGGAGCTGTTTTTT.

V and J are TRBV5-4 and TRBJ2-7; the match to TRBD1 covers 9 bases. This CDR3 comprises 15 residues. The germline V gene has CDR1 SGHNT and CDR2 YYREEE (reference sequence). V lost 3 bases and J lost 1; bases outside the gene matches: 5. The CDR3 DNA is TGTGCCAGCAGCTCTACAGGGGGCGCGTCCTACGAGCAGTACTTC. Translated: CASSSTGGASYEQYF.

This clonotype was found a few times. This chain connects TRBV6-1 to TRBJ2-3, with a weak D call TRBD1 (5 bases). V lost 5 bases and J lost 8, with 8 bases in between. The CDR3 sequence is 11 residues long. In germline, CDR1 is MNHNS, CDR2 SASEGT. The CDR3 is CASSLGVTQYF. The DNA for the CDR3 is TGTGCCAGCAGTTTAGGGGTTACGCAGTATTTT.

This chain uses TRBV7-2 with TRBJ1-3; D is ambiguous. Trimming removed 4 bases from V and 7 bases from J, with 8 bases in between. Germline V CDR1 and CDR2: SGHTA, FQGNSA. The CDR3 loop spans 12 amino acids. This chain's CDR3 is CASSSVWNTIYF. In nucleotides, the CDR3 is TGTGCCAGCAGCTCTGTGTGGAACACCATATATTTT.

The genes are TRBV28 and TRBJ1-2; D not resolved. The CDR3 is 15 amino acids. Trimming left V 3 bases short and J 5 bases short, with 16 bases between. Per the germline V gene, CDR1 is MDHEN and CDR2 is SYDVKM. DNA for the CDR3: TGTGCCAGCAGTTTTGCGGGGTCTCCCTCATATGGCTACACCTTC. Protein: CASSFAGSPSYGYTF.

The chain carries TRBV20-1 and TRBJ2-3, with 13 bases that match TRBD2. There are 13 residues in the CDR3. Germline trimming cut 5 bases from V and 5 bases from J; bases unmatched to any gene: 1. CDR1 DFQATT and CDR2 SNEGSKA come from the germline V gene (reference sequence). The CDR3, as DNA: TGCAGTGCTGGACTAGCGGGGGTAGATACGCAGTATTTT. This encodes CSAGLAGVDTQYF.

This clonotype was counted a single time. J is TRBJ2-1 and V is TRBV27; TRBD2 matches 7 bases. J gave up 4 bases and V 5 bases, and 8 bases lay outside the gene matches. The CDR3 consists of 15 residues. CDR1 is MNHEY, CDR2 SMNVEV, per germline (reference sequence). CDR3 sequence (DNA): TGTGCCAGCAGTCCCCCGGGACTACCTTACAATGAGCAGTTCTTC. As protein: CASSPPGLPYNEQFF.

The chain carries TRBV3-1 and TRBJ2-4; D remains ambiguous. Germline V CDR1 and CDR2: LGHDT, YNNKEL (reference sequence). The CDR3 has 13 amino acids. Trimming stripped 1 base from V and 7 bases from J, with 8 bases between. The CDR3 DNA reads as TGTGCCAGCAGCCAAGGCGTAGGGAACATTCAGTACTTC. Translation: CASSQGVGNIQYF.

J is TRBJ1-2 and V is TRBV29-1; D remains ambiguous. Deletions cut 2 bases from V and 0 bases from J, with 4 bases between. Germline CDR1 reads SQVTM; CDR2 reads ANQGSEA. This CDR3 has 12 residues. The CDR3 bases are TGCAGCGTTGAATCTTCTAACTATGGCTACACCTTC. Protein: CSVESSNYGYTF.

The chain carries TRBV20-1 and TRBJ2-2; weak D call: TRBD2 (7 bases). The CDR3 extends over 15 amino acids. The germline V and J ends were trimmed by 5 bases and 7 bases, with 20 bases remaining between them. Per the germline V gene, CDR1 is DFQATT and CDR2 is SNEGSKA (reference sequence). The CDR3 loop is CSASRGAGSVGELFF. DNA for the CDR3: TGCAGTGCTTCCCGGGGGGCGGGAAGTGTCGGGGAGCTGTTTTTT.

This rearrangement joins TRBV3-1 to TRBJ2-7; 12 positions match TRBD2. CDR3 length equals 15 residues. With 4 bases clipped from V and 6 bases from J, the junction kept 7 bases outside the gene matches. Germline loops: CDR1 LGHDT, CDR2 YNNKEL (reference sequence). CDR3 residues: CASSLTGLAGSEQYF. DNA for the CDR3: TGTGCCAGCAGCCTTACCGGACTAGCGGGGTCCGAGCAGTACTTC.

This chain connects TRBV19 to TRBJ1-1; TRBD1 agrees at 7 bases. Germline V gives CDR1 LNHDA, CDR2 SQIVND (reference sequence). V shed 2 bases and J 7 bases; nucleotides not matched to a gene: 1. The CDR3 contains 12 residues. This chain's CDR3 is CASSIHRGEAFF. CDR3 DNA sequence: TGTGCCAGTAGTATACACAGGGGTGAAGCTTTCTTT.

The chain has TRBV30 and TRBJ2-5, with 12 bases matching TRBD2. Germline assignment: CDR1 GTSNPN and CDR2 SVGIG (reference sequence). CDR3 size: 14 residues. With V trimmed by 2 bases and J by 5 bases, 3 bases remained unmatched. In nucleotides, the CDR3 is TGTGCCTGGAGTCAGACTAGCGGGGGTGAGACCCAGTACTTC. Translated, it gives CAWSQTSGGETQYF.

The chain couples TRBV7-2 to TRBJ2-7; 8 bases match TRBD2. V dropped 1 base and J dropped 2; count of bases not matched to a gene: 4. From germline, CDR1 is SGHTA and CDR2 FQGNSA. CDR3 length: 15 amino acids. Here the CDR3 DNA reads TGTGCCAGCAGCTTAGTGGTAGCGGGACCCTACGAGCAGTACGTC. Translated, it gives CASSLVVAGPYEQYV.

The chain is built from TRBV4-1 and TRBJ2-5, with D perhaps matching TRBD2 (7 bases). V shed 1 base and J shed 1 base, with 19 bases lying between them. Germline V CDR1 and CDR2: MGHRA, YSYEKL. The CDR3 is 18 amino acids. CDR3 protein: CASSQGTARGLLQETQYF. CDR3 in DNA: TGCGCCAGCAGCCAAGGAACGGCGCGGGGGCTACTCCAAGAGACCCAGTACTTC.

This chain connects TRBV7-2 to TRBJ2-7, with 7 bases identical to TRBD2. Germline CDR1 is SGHTA and CDR2 is FQGNSA. The ends lost 1 base at V and 0 bases at J; junction bases unmatched: 6. CDR3 length equals 16 residues. The CDR3 DNA follows: TGTGCCAGCAGCTTAGGTCCAGCGGGGAGCTCCTACGAGCAGTACTTC. Residues: CASSLGPAGSSYEQYF.

The V call is TRBV5-4, the J call TRBJ1-2; D ambiguous. CDR1 is SGHNT, CDR2 YYREEE, per germline (reference sequence). The CDR3 loop spans 14 amino acids. Trimming removed 4 bases at V and 5 bases at J, with 15 bases between. CDR3 DNA sequence: TGTGCCAGCAGCCCCCGGAGAGACGATTATGGCTACACCTTC. It specifies CASSPRRDDYGYTF.

The chain's CDR3 is CASIPWAEEKLFF. In DNA form, the CDR3 reads TGTGCCAGCATACCCTGGGCGGAGGAAAAACTGTTTTTT. This rearrangement joins TRBV2 to TRBJ1-4; no reliable D call. Per the germline V gene, CDR1 is SNHLY and CDR2 is FYNNEI. The CDR3 covers 13 residues. Trimming left V 7 bases short and J 8 bases short, with 14 bases between.

The chain has TRBV12-3 or TRBV12-4 and TRBJ2-3; D gene uncertain. V lost 5 bases and J lost 7, with 10 bases in between. This CDR3 has 12 residues. For the CDR3, the DNA is TGTGCCAGCAGTGGGTTCACGAATACGCAGTATTTT. It specifies CASSGFTNTQYF.

This chain links TRBV6-2 or TRBV6-3 with TRBJ1-1, with D tentatively TRBD1 (5 bases). The germline V gene encodes CDR1 MNHEY and CDR2 SVGEGT. The CDR3 consists of 18 residues. V was cut by 0 bases and J by 0 bases, with 17 bases left in between. Written as DNA, the CDR3 is TGTGCCAGCAGTTACTCGACTAGGGGCCGGTCCATGAACACTGAAGCTTTCTTT. Protein: CASSYSTRGRSMNTEAFF.

The chain employs TRBV20-1 and TRBJ2-4, with D perhaps TRBD1 (6 bases). Germline values: CDR1 DFQATT, CDR2 SNEGSKA (reference sequence). V gave up 3 bases and J gave up 1 base, with 22 bases separating them. This CDR3 spans 18 amino acids. The CDR3 nucleotides read TGCAGTGCTAGTATCAGGGGCTGGCCGGGGACGGCCAAAAACATTCAGTACTTC. Encoded protein: CSASIRGWPGTAKNIQYF.

This clonotype showed up just once. The V and J genes are TRBV20-1 and TRBJ2-1; D is unclear. V lost 3 bases to trimming and J lost 5 bases, with 14 bases between them. Germline V gene sequence: CDR1 DFQATT, CDR2 SNEGSKA (reference sequence). The CDR3 spans 14 residues. The CDR3 reads CSASRVSIDNEQFF. The CDR3 DNA reads TGCAGTGCTAGTCGGGTTAGTATAGACAATGAGCAGTTCTTC.

This clonotype came up a few times. This chain links TRBV5-6 with TRBJ1-5; D ambiguous. In germline, CDR1 is SGHDT, CDR2 YYEEEE. The CDR3 has 15 residues. Trimming took off 1 base at V and 4 bases at J, with 12 bases between the two ends. The CDR3 bases are TGTGCCAGCAGCTTGAGTTTGGCACGAAATCAGCCCCAGCATTTT. Encoded protein: CASSLSLARNQPQHF. Filled out from reference TRBV5-6 and TRBJ1-5, the complete variable domain reads DAGVTQSPTHLIKTRGQQVTLRCSPKSGHDTVSWYQQALGQGPQFIFQYYEEEERQRGNFPDRFSGHQFPNYSSELNVNALLLGDSALYLCASSLSLARNQPQHFGDGTRLSIL.

This clonotype was observed once. CDR3 in DNA: TGTGCCAGCAGCTCTTTGGGACCTGGGGAGACCCAGTACTTC. Residues: CASSSLGPGETQYF. The chain has TRBV5-6 and TRBJ2-5, with D perhaps TRBD1 or TRBD2 (5 bases each). Germline CDR1 and CDR2: SGHDT and YYEEEE. There are 14 residues in the CDR3. Trimming left V 3 bases short and J 5 bases short, with 14 bases between.

This rearrangement joins TRBV3-1 to TRBJ2-7, with unresolved D. The CDR3 runs to 13 residues. The V gene lost 1 base and the J gene lost 6 bases, with 10 bases spanning the gap. The germline V gene has CDR1 LGHDT and CDR2 YNNKEL (reference sequence). The CDR3 sequence: CASSQGRVGEQYF. For the CDR3, the DNA is TGTGCCAGCAGCCAAGGTCGGGTCGGCGAGCAGTACTTC.

The J gene is TRBJ2-1, the V gene TRBV9, with 10 bases matching TRBD2. Trimming removed 0 bases from V and 10 bases from J; junction bases left unmatched: 10. This CDR3 has 16 amino acids. Per the germline V gene, CDR1 is SGDLS and CDR2 is YYNGEE. The DNA for the CDR3 is TGTGCCAGCAGCGTAGTGGCTAGCGGGGGTGTCGGGGAGCAGTTCTTC. Its translation: CASSVVASGGVGEQFF.

V and J are TRBV28 and TRBJ1-1; TRBD1 might be the D (5 bases). V was clipped by 6 bases and J by 0 bases, with 11 bases between them. Looked up from germline, CDR1 is MDHEN and CDR2 is SYDVKM. The CDR3 is made up of 14 amino acids. CDR3 residues: CASRPAGLNTEAFF. For the CDR3, the DNA is TGTGCCAGCAGGCCCGCAGGGCTGAACACTGAAGCTTTCTTT. Full variable domain (outside the CDR3, taken from reference TRBV28 and TRBJ1-1): DVKVTQSSRYLVKRTGEKVFLECVQDMDHENMFWYRQDPGLGLRLIYFSYDVKMKEKGDIPEGYSVSREKKERFSLILESASTNQTSMYLCASRPAGLNTEAFFGQGTRLTVV.